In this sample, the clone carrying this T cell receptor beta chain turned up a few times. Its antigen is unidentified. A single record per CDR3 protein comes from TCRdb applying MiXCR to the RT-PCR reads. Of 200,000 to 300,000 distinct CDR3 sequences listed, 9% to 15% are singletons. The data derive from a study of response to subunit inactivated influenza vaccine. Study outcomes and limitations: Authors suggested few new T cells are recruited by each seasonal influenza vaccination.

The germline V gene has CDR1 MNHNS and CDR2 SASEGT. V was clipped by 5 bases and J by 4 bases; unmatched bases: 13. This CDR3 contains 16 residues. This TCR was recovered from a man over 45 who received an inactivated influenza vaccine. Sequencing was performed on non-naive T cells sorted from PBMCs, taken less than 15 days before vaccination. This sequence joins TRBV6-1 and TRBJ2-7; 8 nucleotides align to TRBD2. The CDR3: CASSPENGRAGYEQYF. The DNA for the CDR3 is TGTGCCAGCAGTCCGGAAAACGGGAGGGCCGGGTACGAGCAGTACTTC.